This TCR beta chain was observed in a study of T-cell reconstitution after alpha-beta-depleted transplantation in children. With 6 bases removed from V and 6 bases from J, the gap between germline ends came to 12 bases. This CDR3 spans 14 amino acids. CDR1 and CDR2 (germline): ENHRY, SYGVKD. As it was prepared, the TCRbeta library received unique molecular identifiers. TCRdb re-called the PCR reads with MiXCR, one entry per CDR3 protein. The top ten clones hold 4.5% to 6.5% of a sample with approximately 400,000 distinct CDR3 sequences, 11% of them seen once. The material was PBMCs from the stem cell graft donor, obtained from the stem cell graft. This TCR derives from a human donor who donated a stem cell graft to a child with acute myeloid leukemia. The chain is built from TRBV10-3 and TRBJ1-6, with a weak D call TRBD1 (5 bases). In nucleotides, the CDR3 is TGTGCCATCAGCTTGACAGCTAGTAATTCACCCCTCCACTTT. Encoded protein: CAISLTASNSPLHF.